The entry below gives a single T cell receptor beta chain sequence along with its context. These data come from a study of blood T cell repertoires in COVID-19. Study-level information: Researchers got acute and convalescent COVID-19 samples from the United States, Italy and Spain. T cells, B-cell-depleted T cells, or PBMCs supplied cDNA or gDNA.

The length of the CDR3 is 14 residues. Trimming cost V 9 bases and J 0 bases, with 12 bases left between them. Germline V gene lookup returns CDR1 LNHDA and CDR2 SQIVND (reference sequence). Study processing details: Estimated nucleated cell counts came from reference gene primer amplification. The assay was immunoSEQ multiplex PCR, and TCRdb's table has in-frame clones only and misses some. V, J and clone size were drawn from that table, and D and trimming were deduced from the DNA. The sample records approximately 250,000 clones, around 85% being singletons. The rearrangement joins TRBV19 to TRBJ2-1; perhaps TRBD1 as D (5 bases). The sample comprised peripheral blood. The receptor comes from a woman aged 55-69 years with active or convalescent COVID-19. CDR3 sequence: CASRQSSSYNEQFF. CDR3 DNA: TGTGCCAGCCGACAGTCGAGCTCCTACAATGAGCAGTTCTTC.